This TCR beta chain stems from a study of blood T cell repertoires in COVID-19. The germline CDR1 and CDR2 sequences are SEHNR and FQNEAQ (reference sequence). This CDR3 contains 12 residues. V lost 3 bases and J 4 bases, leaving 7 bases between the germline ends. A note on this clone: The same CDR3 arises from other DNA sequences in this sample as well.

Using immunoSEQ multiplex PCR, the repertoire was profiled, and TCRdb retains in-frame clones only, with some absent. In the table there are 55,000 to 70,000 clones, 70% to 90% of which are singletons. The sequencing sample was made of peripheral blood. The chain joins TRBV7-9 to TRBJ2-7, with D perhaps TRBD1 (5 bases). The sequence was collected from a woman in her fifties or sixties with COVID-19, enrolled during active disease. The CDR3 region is CASSLQGYEQYF. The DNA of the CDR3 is TGTGCCAGCAGCTTGCAGGGTTACGAGCAGTACTTC.